These T cell receptor beta chains were read from a single sample in a study of OX40 agonist ivuxolimab in advanced cancers. Clones were read by immunoSEQ multiplex PCR, and TCRdb kept only the in-frame ones, dropping some. The sample shows roughly 61,000 clones, 80% to 90% of them seen only once. The sample here was CD4+ or CD8+ T cells sorted from blood, taken in a trial of the OX40 agonist ivuxolimab. The source of these receptors is an adult with an advanced solid tumor such as melanoma, head and neck, liver or kidney cancer. The CDR3 runs from the conserved cysteine through the conserved F or W. The order of the fields is V gene, CDR3 length, CDR3 protein.

V gene: TRBV10-3
CDR3 length: 16
CDR3 protein: CAISDPSLDRNYGYTF

V gene: TRBV7-6
CDR3 length: 14
CDR3 protein: CASSLSGAEKTQYF

V gene: TRBV7-2
CDR3 length: 16
CDR3 protein: CASSLGLRDTKETQYF

V gene: TRBV6-5
CDR3 length: 15
CDR3 protein: CASSGVAGGQDTQYF

V gene: TRBV7-2
CDR3 length: 14
CDR3 protein: CASSLEGGNSPLHF

V gene: TRBV4-3
CDR3 length: 14
CDR3 protein: CASSPGARGYGYTF

V gene: TRBV5-6
CDR3 length: 17
CDR3 protein: CASSGTGFGSYNSPLHF

V gene: TRBV5-1
CDR3 length: 14
CDR3 protein: CASSLAGVTDTQYF

V gene: TRBV29-1
CDR3 length: 13
CDR3 protein: CSVQGAGANVLTF

V gene: TRBV7-9
CDR3 length: 14
CDR3 protein: CASSPGTGVEKLFF

V gene: TRBV15
CDR3 length: 18
CDR3 protein: CATSRARIEGGTNYGYTF

V gene: TRBV5-8
CDR3 length: 11
CDR3 protein: CASSWGQGSTF

V gene: TRBV19
CDR3 length: 15
CDR3 protein: CASSAPTGGQNIQYF

V gene: TRBV5-1
CDR3 length: 13
CDR3 protein: CASSAGQDNEQFF

V gene: TRBV9
CDR3 length: 16
CDR3 protein: CASSPAGGPPTDTQYF

V gene: TRBV7-2
CDR3 length: 15
CDR3 protein: CASSLWGGYQETQYF

V gene: TRBV7-2
CDR3 length: 15
CDR3 protein: CASSRQGRSNQPQHF

V gene: TRBV7-2
CDR3 length: 15
CDR3 protein: CASSLRHGTSNEQYF